These 26 T cell receptor beta chains came from one sample sequenced in a study of T-cell reconstitution after alpha-beta-depleted transplantation in children (dated by TCRdb to the mid-2010s). Library method: PCR. TCRdb shows the sequencer as Illumina HiSeq 2500. Molecular barcoding was employed in the preparation of TCR libraries, with unique molecular identifiers being used to normalize TCRbeta repertoire quantification. TCRdb itself trimmed the public reads at Q25 with fastp, ran MiXCR and retained productive beta chains. Under each unique CDR3 protein, matching rows form one entry showing the most common genes and DNA. The table for this sample lists about 300,000 distinct CDR3 sequences; roughly 9.1% of them were counted only once. Less than 9% of the sample is in the top ten clones. The label giving this sample's treatment or condition can be read as: allogeneic hematopoietic cell transplantation with graft depleted of TCRalphabeta T cells and CD19 B cells.

The starting material was PBMCs, obtained before TCRalphabeta/CD19-depleted stem cell transplant. The receptors shown here come from a boy under two years old with acute myeloid leukemia, due to receive a stem cell transplant.

The sample holds many counts of this clonotype. The chain employs TRBV7-3 and TRBJ2-1; no firm D call. The CDR3 is made up of 15 amino acids. The germline V gene encodes CDR1 SGHTA and CDR2 FQGTGA. V lost 3 bases and J 7 bases, leaving 16 bases between the germline ends. As DNA, the CDR3 is TGTGCCAGCAGCTTTCGCCCGTCCCGTTATAATGAGCAGTTCTTC. Amino acid sequence: CASSFRPSRYNEQFF.

As concerns this clonotype: The CDR3 carries no conserved terminal phenylalanine or tryptophan, so it likely arises from a read error. The chain couples TRBV20-1 to TRBJ2-3, with 9 bases aligning to TRBD2. Germline values: CDR1 DFQATT, CDR2 SNEGSKA (reference sequence). The V segment lost 1 base and the J segment 4 bases; nucleotides outside the gene matches: 15. The CDR3 has 18 residues. The DNA of the CDR3 is TGCAGTGCTAGAGGGGGCTGCGGGGGGGGGCGGTTCGCAGATACGCAGTATTCT. Translated: CSARGGCGGGRFADTQYS.

This clonotype came up many times. The V and J genes are TRBV30 and TRBJ1-1, with TRBD1 matching 12 bases. This CDR3 has 14 residues. Germline assignment: CDR1 GTSNPN and CDR2 SVGIG (reference sequence). Losses at the gene ends were 3 bases for V and 6 bases for J; bases not matched to a gene: 5. CDR3 protein: CAWRGQGAPPEAFF. CDR3 bases: TGTGCCTGGAGGGGACAGGGGGCGCCCCCTGAAGCTTTCTTT. Variable domain in full (rest from reference TRBV30 and TRBJ1-1): SQTIHQWPATLVQPVGSPLSLECTVEGTSNPNLYWYRQAAGRGLQLLFYSVGIGQISSEVPQNLSASRPQDRQFILSSKKLLLSDSGFYLCAWRGQGAPPEAFFGQGTRLTVV.

This clonotype was recorded at least ten times. The chain's CDR3 is CASILRWEAFF. The CDR3 nucleotides read TGTGCCAGCATTCTTAGATGGGAAGCTTTCTTT. The chain links TRBV28 to TRBJ1-1; D is unclear. CDR1 is MDHEN, CDR2 SYDVKM, per germline. Trimming removed 7 bases from V and 8 bases from J, with 11 bases in between. This CDR3 is built from 11 residues.

At least ten counts were recorded for this clonotype. The rearrangement joins TRBV29-1 to TRBJ2-2; D unresolved. The CDR3 totals 11 residues. CDR1 is SQVTM, CDR2 ANQGSEA, per germline. V dropped 4 bases and J dropped 4 bases, with 4 bases sitting between them. CDR3 residues: CSVAVTGELFF. CDR3 DNA: TGCAGCGTTGCCGTCACCGGGGAGCTGTTTTTT.

This clonotype was found many times. The chain recombines TRBV3-1 with TRBJ2-1; D is perhaps TRBD2 (5 bases). V lost 0 bases and J lost 4, with 7 bases in between. CDR3 size: 14 residues. Germline lookup yields CDR1 LGHDT and CDR2 YNNKEL (reference sequence). DNA of the CDR3: TGTGCCAGCAGCCAAGAGGACTGGTACAATGAGCAGTTCTTC. Protein: CASSQEDWYNEQFF.

This clonotype has a count of ten or more. V is TRBV5-1 and J is TRBJ1-4; TRBD1 matches 11 bases. CDR3 length equals 16 residues. Trimming at V came to 0 bases and at J to 5 bases, leaving 3 bases not matched to a gene. CDR1 is SGHRS and CDR2 is YFSETQ in the germline V gene. The CDR3 region is CASSLGTGGQNEKLFF. The CDR3 DNA reads as TGCGCCAGCAGCTTGGGGACAGGGGGCCAAAATGAAAAACTGTTTTTT.

This clonotype was detected ten times or more. The CDR3 region is CSAPGQGSYNSPLHF. The DNA for the CDR3 is TGCAGTGCGCCGGGACAGGGGTCCTATAATTCACCCCTCCACTTT. J is TRBJ1-6 and V is TRBV20-1; 10 positions agree with TRBD1. CDR1 and CDR2 from the germline V gene are DFQATT and SNEGSKA (reference sequence). This CDR3 region has 15 residues. Unmatched junction bases numbered 3, after V lost 6 bases and J lost 1 base.

This chain connects TRBV29-1 to TRBJ1-2, with D unclear. The CDR3 is 11 amino acids. V was cut by 3 bases and J by 7 bases, with 9 bases left in between. Per germline, CDR1 SQVTM and CDR2 ANQGSEA. CDR3 residues: CSVDSGGGYTF. The DNA for the CDR3 is TGCAGCGTTGACTCCGGAGGTGGCTACACCTTC.

This clonotype has at least ten counts. The CDR3 loop reads CASSLVPGIGNEQFF. The CDR3 DNA is TGTGCCAGCAGCTTAGTACCCGGAATCGGCAATGAGCAGTTCTTC. The chain recombines TRBV7-9 with TRBJ2-1; no clear D. Germline V lookup: CDR1 SEHNR, CDR2 FQNEAQ (reference sequence). V was clipped by 1 base and J by 6 bases, with 13 bases between them. CDR3 length: 15 residues.

The V call is TRBV5-1, the J call TRBJ1-2, with a tentative D call TRBD1 (5 bases). The CDR3 has 16 residues. V dropped 0 bases and J dropped 0 bases, with 12 bases sitting between them. CDR1 and CDR2 (germline): SGHRS, YFSETQ. CDR3 loop: CASSLGREVANYGYTF. The CDR3 bases are TGCGCCAGCAGCTTGGGCAGGGAGGTAGCTAACTATGGCTACACCTTC.

As for this clonotype: A much more abundant neighbour one base away suggests this may be a read error. This chain joins TRBV28 and TRBJ2-1, with D unresolved. The ends were cut back, 6 bases at V and 6 bases at J, with 12 bases in the middle. CDR3 length equals 13 residues. Germline V gene lookup returns CDR1 MDHEN and CDR2 SYDVKM. CDR3 in amino acids: CASRVRSVNEQFF. Written as DNA, the CDR3 is TGTGCCAGCAGGGTGAGATCGGTCAATGAGCAGTTCTTC.

This clonotype showed up many times. The chain couples TRBV7-6 to TRBJ2-1; tentatively, D is TRBD1 (6 bases). V dropped 5 bases and J dropped 9 bases, with 14 bases sitting between them. Looked up from germline, CDR1 is SGHVS and CDR2 is FNYEAQ. This CDR3 contains 13 residues. The CDR3 loop is CASSGRGKSEQFF. The DNA for the CDR3 is TGTGCCAGCAGCGGTAGGGGGAAGAGTGAGCAGTTCTTC.

The table lists this clonotype with many counts. The chain employs TRBV29-1 and TRBJ2-3; 9 nucleotides match TRBD1. V lost 8 bases to trimming and J lost 6 bases; unmatched junction nucleotides: 9. The CDR3 covers 13 residues. Germline V gives CDR1 SQVTM, CDR2 ANQGSEA. As DNA, the CDR3 is TGCAGCTTCCCGGGACAGGGCATTGATACGCAGTATTTT. Residues: CSFPGQGIDTQYF.

This clonotype has ten or more counts. The chain links TRBV24-1 to TRBJ2-1; no clear D. Trimming stripped 5 bases from V and 0 bases from J, with 1 base between. This CDR3 comprises 12 residues. Per the germline V gene, CDR1 is KGHDR and CDR2 is SFDVKD. The CDR3 nucleotides are TGTGCCACCAGTGTCTCCTACAATGAGCAGTTCTTC. Amino acids: CATSVSYNEQFF.

This clonotype was counted ten times or more. The rearrangement joins TRBV28 to TRBJ2-5, with D perhaps TRBD2 (6 bases). V was clipped by 3 bases and J by 5 bases, with 10 bases between them. CDR3 length: 13 residues. The germline V gene encodes CDR1 MDHEN and CDR2 SYDVKM. The CDR3 sequence is CASSFWLAETQYF. Written as DNA, the CDR3 is TGTGCCAGCAGTTTTTGGCTAGCGGAGACCCAGTACTTC.

A remark on this clonotype: Since a much larger clone is just one base distant, this may be a read error. V and J are TRBV4-2 and TRBJ2-7, with TRBD2 as a possible D gene (6 bases). Looked up from germline, CDR1 is LGHNA and CDR2 is YNFKEQ. V was trimmed by 0 bases and J by 5 bases, leaving 11 bases between them. This CDR3 region has 14 residues. The CDR3 DNA follows: TGTGCCAGCAGCCAAGATCGGGGGTGGAACGAGCAGTACTTC. Its protein is CASSQDRGWNEQYF.

The J gene is TRBJ2-2, the V gene TRBV12-3 or TRBV12-4; D is tentatively TRBD1 or TRBD2 (6 bases each). Trimming removed 8 bases at V and 5 bases at J, with 12 bases between. This CDR3 comprises 13 residues. CDR3 bases: TGTGCCAGCCGCGGGACATTTACCGGGGAGCTGTTTTTT. Translated: CASRGTFTGELFF.

This clonotype has at least ten counts. This chain connects TRBV7-2 to TRBJ1-2, with D uncertain. Deletions cut 6 bases from V and 5 bases from J, with 16 bases between. The CDR3 runs to 14 residues. Germline V gene data show CDR1 as SGHTA and CDR2 as FQGNSA. CDR3 residues: CASRSPTDYYGYTF. Written as DNA, the CDR3 is TGTGCCAGCAGATCTCCCACGGACTATTATGGCTACACCTTC.

This clonotype was detected many times. The J gene is TRBJ2-2, the V gene TRBV5-5; D is uncertain. This CDR3 has 15 residues. V was pared by 0 bases and J by 4 bases, with 10 bases between. The germline V gene has CDR1 SGHKS and CDR2 YYEKEE (reference sequence). In DNA, the CDR3 is TGTGCCAGCAGCTTGGTGCAGCTTTCCACCGGGGAGCTGTTTTTT. Encoded protein: CASSLVQLSTGELFF.

This clonotype showed up many times. The chain combines TRBV7-3 with TRBJ2-1; D may be TRBD2 (6 bases). In germline, CDR1 is SGHTA, CDR2 FQGTGA. This CDR3 contains 15 residues. V was shortened by 5 bases and J by 1 base, with 12 bases between the two germline ends. CDR3 sequence: CASSPPGASYNEQFF. The DNA of the CDR3 is TGTGCCAGCAGCCCCCCGGGAGCGTCCTACAATGAGCAGTTCTTC.

The chain couples TRBV18 to TRBJ2-4; D not resolved. This CDR3 spans 14 amino acids. V was shortened by 6 bases and J by 3 bases, with 12 bases between the two germline ends. Germline V gene sequence: CDR1 KGHSH, CDR2 LQKENI. The CDR3 coding sequence is TGTGCCAGCTCGCCCGACAATGGCAAAAACATTCAGTACTTC. It is translated as CASSPDNGKNIQYF.

In its sample, this clonotype was seen many times. This rearrangement joins TRBV7-9 to TRBJ2-1, with D possibly being TRBD2 (8 bases). Germline V lookup: CDR1 SEHNR, CDR2 FQNEAQ (reference sequence). The V gene lost 1 base and the J gene lost 5 bases, with 30 bases spanning the gap. The CDR3 consists of 21 residues. The CDR3 DNA is TGTGCCAGCAGCTTAGACGAGACAGGGAGGACGGGACTAGGAGTTAACAATGAGCAGTTCTTC. Its protein product is CASSLDETGRTGLGVNNEQFF.

This clonotype was counted ten times or more. This rearrangement joins TRBV5-1 to TRBJ2-7; a weak D match, TRBD2 (5 bases). This CDR3 contains 14 residues. CDR1 and CDR2 (germline): SGHRS, YFSETQ. Trimming removed 0 bases from V and 7 bases from J, with 14 bases in between. CDR3 DNA: TGCGCCAGCAGCTTGGGCCGGGATACCAGAGAGCAGTACTTC. Its protein product is CASSLGRDTREQYF.

On this clonotype: This clone may be a read error of a much larger clone one base away. This chain joins TRBV3-1 and TRBJ2-1, with 14 bases fitting TRBD2. V lost 1 base, J lost 5 bases, and 10 bases stayed unmatched. The length of the CDR3 is 19 residues. Germline CDR1 LGHDT, CDR2 YNNKEL (reference sequence). Here the CDR3 DNA reads TGTGCCAGCAGCCAAGGGACAGGGACTAGCGGGAGCGAGAACAATGAGCAGTTCTTC. As protein: CASSQGTGTSGSENNEQFF.

This clonotype showed up many times. The chain carries TRBV5-1 and TRBJ2-3; 9 bases match TRBD1. The CDR3 sequence is 15 residues long. From germline, CDR1 is SGHRS and CDR2 YFSETQ. The ends lost 4 bases at V and 4 bases at J; junction bases unmatched: 7. Here the CDR3 reads CASSPWDRAADTQYF. The CDR3 DNA is TGCGCCAGCAGCCCGTGGGACAGGGCGGCAGATACGCAGTATTTT.